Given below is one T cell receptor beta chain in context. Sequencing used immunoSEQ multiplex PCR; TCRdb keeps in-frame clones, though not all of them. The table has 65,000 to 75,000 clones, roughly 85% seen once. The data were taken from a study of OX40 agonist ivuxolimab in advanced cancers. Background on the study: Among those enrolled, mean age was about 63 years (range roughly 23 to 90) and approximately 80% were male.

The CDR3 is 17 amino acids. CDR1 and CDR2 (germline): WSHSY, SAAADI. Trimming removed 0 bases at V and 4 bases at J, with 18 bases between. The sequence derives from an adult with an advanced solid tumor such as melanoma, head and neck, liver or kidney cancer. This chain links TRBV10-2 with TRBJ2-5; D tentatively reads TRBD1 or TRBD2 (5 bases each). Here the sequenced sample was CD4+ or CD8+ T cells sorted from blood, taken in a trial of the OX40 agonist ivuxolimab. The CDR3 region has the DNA TGCGCCAGCAGTGAGTCGGGACGGGGCCCCGGCGGAGAGACCCAGTACTTC. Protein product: CASSESGRGPGGETQYF.